Presented here are 11 T cell receptor beta chains from one specimen sequenced in a study of human T cells and chemical hapten exposure. TCRdb analysed the RACE reads with MiXCR anew, one entry per CDR3 protein. The table has fewer than 500,000 distinct CDR3 sequences, about 4.4% seen once; the top ten hold 2% to 2.5%. Time point described: patch test 1, 2 weeks after DPC sensitization. Sample treatment: therapeutic diphenylcyclopropenone sensitization with weekly scalp DPC. The source material was whole blood, sampled in connection with sensitization to the hapten diphenylcyclopropenone (DPC). The receptors come from a woman in her forties or fifties with alopecia areata. Some clones in this sample may be carry-over from other donors' samples.

This clonotype has only a few counts. J is TRBJ2-3 and V is TRBV7-8; D possibly uses TRBD1 or TRBD2 (6 bases each). Germline CDR1 SGHVS, CDR2 FQNEAQ. Trimming cost V 7 bases and J 2 bases, with 19 bases left between them. The CDR3 has 16 residues. The CDR3 coding sequence is TGTGCCAGCACGCAAGCCAGGGGACTCCTCACAGATACGCAGTATTTT. This gives the protein CASTQARGLLTDTQYF.

This clonotype was picked up a small number of times. The genes are TRBV5-5 and TRBJ2-7; D is possibly TRBD1 or TRBD2 (5 bases each). CDR3 length equals 19 residues. Germline loops: CDR1 SGHKS, CDR2 YYEKEE (reference sequence). Trimming pared 0 bases from V and 0 bases from J, leaving 22 bases between. In nucleotides, the CDR3 is TGTGCCAGCAGCTTGGAGGGGTTTGCCGGGACCCAAAGCTCCTACGAGCAGTACTTC. Protein: CASSLEGFAGTQSSYEQYF.

This clonotype has a handful of counts. The rearrangement links TRBV5-1 to TRBJ2-5; D not resolved. Trimming removed 3 bases at V and 1 base at J, with 10 bases between. CDR3 length: 14 amino acids. Germline CDR1 is SGHRS and CDR2 is YFSETQ. This chain's CDR3 is CASSSVDPQETQYF. The CDR3 coding sequence is TGCGCCAGCAGCTCTGTCGATCCCCAAGAGACCCAGTACTTC.

This clonotype was observed a handful of times. V gene TRBV20-1 combines with J gene TRBJ2-1; D unresolved. The germline CDR1 and CDR2 sequences are DFQATT and SNEGSKA (reference sequence). The CDR3 contains 13 residues. Trimming stripped 3 bases from V and 5 bases from J, with 11 bases between. CDR3: CSASLDNNNEQFF. CDR3 coding DNA: TGCAGTGCTAGTCTAGACAATAACAATGAGCAGTTCTTC.

This sequence joins TRBV6-1 and TRBJ1-1; D may be TRBD1 (6 bases). V shed 8 bases and J shed 2 bases, with 21 bases lying between them. This CDR3 is built from 16 residues. CDR1 MNHNS and CDR2 SASEGT come from the germline V gene. The CDR3 reads CASGGLSGTGNTEAFF. CDR3 nucleotide sequence: TGTGCCAGCGGGGGGCTTAGCGGGACGGGAAACACTGAAGCTTTCTTT.

V usage is TRBV9 and J usage is TRBJ1-5; D gene uncertain. This CDR3 has 14 residues. Trimming removed 0 bases from V and 7 bases from J, with 11 bases in between. Germline loops: CDR1 SGDLS, CDR2 YYNGEE. The CDR3 nucleotides read TGTGCCAGCAGCGTAGCGGGGTACGGACAGCCCCAGCATTTT. This gives the protein CASSVAGYGQPQHF. Using reference TRBV9 and TRBJ1-5 for the parts outside the CDR3, the full variable domain is DSGVTQTPKHLITATGQRVTLRCSPRSGDLSVYWYQQSLDQGLQFLIQYYNGEERAKGNILERFSAQQFPDLHSELNLSSLELGDSALYFCASSVAGYGQPQHFGDGTRLSIL.

This clonotype has a count of ten or more. V is TRBV13 and J is TRBJ1-2; D uncertain. Germline V gives CDR1 PRHDT, CDR2 FYEKMQ (reference sequence). V was shortened by 6 bases and J by 2 bases, with 7 bases between the two germline ends. CDR3 length: 12 amino acids. The CDR3 sequence: CASSAQNYGYTF. The CDR3 DNA follows: TGTGCCAGCAGTGCCCAGAACTATGGCTACACCTTC.

In this sample, this clonotype turned up many times. The chain uses TRBV20-1 and TRBJ1-5; 7 bases are a match to TRBD1. CDR1 is DFQATT and CDR2 is SNEGSKA in the germline V gene (reference sequence). This CDR3 is 14 amino acids long. The V segment lost 3 bases and the J segment 1 base; nucleotides outside the gene matches: 3. The CDR3 spells CSASRGQSNQPQHF. CDR3 bases: TGCAGTGCTAGTAGGGGACAGAGCAATCAGCCCCAGCATTTT.

This clonotype was seen ten or more times. The CDR3 DNA follows: TGTGCCAGCAGCCAAGAGGCGAGTGGAACTGAAGCTTTCTTT. It specifies CASSQEASGTEAFF. The chain employs TRBV4-2 and TRBJ1-1; D not certain. V lost 0 bases to trimming and J lost 5 bases, with 10 bases between them. CDR1 and CDR2 (germline): LGHNA, YNFKEQ. This CDR3 contains 14 residues.

This clonotype was counted at least ten times. The chain employs TRBV12-3 or TRBV12-4 and TRBJ1-5; D gene unclear. V gave up 6 bases and J gave up 5 bases, with 11 bases separating them. This CDR3 contains 13 residues. CDR3 in amino acids: CASRREGYQPQHF. DNA for the CDR3: TGTGCCAGCAGACGTGAGGGTTATCAGCCCCAGCATTTT.

CDR3 protein: CASSQGALTDTQYF. Written as DNA, the CDR3 is TGCGCCAGCAGCCAAGGGGCACTCACAGATACGCAGTATTTT. The rearrangement links TRBV4-1 to TRBJ2-3; D unclear. In germline, CDR1 is MGHRA, CDR2 YSYEKL. The V gene lost 1 base and the J gene lost 2 bases, with 7 bases spanning the gap. The CDR3 spans 14 residues.